A single sample gave rise to the 28 T cell receptor beta chains below, sequenced in a study of T cells in Graves' hyperthyroidism and ophthalmopathy. Amplification of TCR beta CDR3 regions used RNA as the template. Primed by the HTBI set, a first-round RT-PCR was run on the TCR CDR3. Using its own MiXCR run on the multiplex PCR reads, TCRdb lists one record per CDR3 protein. The table shows roughly 500,000 distinct CDR3 sequences, with around 14% occurring only once. Input material: blood. The receptor set was obtained from a woman aged 30 to 39 with Graves' hyperthyroidism that later progressed to Graves' ophthalmopathy.

This chain links TRBV4-1 with TRBJ1-2; the D gene is possibly TRBD1 (6 bases). Between the trimmed V and J ends, which lost 8 bases and 0 bases, there was a span of 13 bases. The CDR3 runs to 14 residues. Looked up from germline, CDR1 is MGHRA and CDR2 is YSYEKL. The CDR3 DNA follows: TGCGCCAGCGGTTCGACAGGAGCTAACTATGGCTACACCTTC. Its translation is CASGSTGANYGYTF.

This clonotype was seen repeatedly, ten times or more. The chain joins TRBV5-1 to TRBJ1-6; tentatively, D is TRBD1 (6 bases). CDR3 length: 14 residues. The germline V gene encodes CDR1 SGHRS and CDR2 YFSETQ. The V and J ends lost 0 bases and 7 bases respectively, with 8 bases between them. CDR3 sequence: CASSLVGHNSPLHF. The CDR3 coding sequence is TGCGCCAGCAGCTTGGTGGGACACAATTCACCCCTCCACTTT.

Ten or more counts support this clonotype. V usage is TRBV3-1 and J usage is TRBJ2-7; D remains unclear. Trimming stripped 3 bases from V and 2 bases from J, with 14 bases between. The germline gives CDR1 LGHDT, CDR2 YNNKEL (reference sequence). The CDR3 runs 15 residues. In DNA form, the CDR3 reads TGTGCCAGCAGCCAGCCGGACGGATACCCCTACGAGCAGTACTTC. It translates to CASSQPDGYPYEQYF.

This clonotype was seen at least ten times. The chain is built from TRBV7-9 and TRBJ1-5; no definite D call. CDR1 is SEHNR and CDR2 is FQNEAQ in the germline V gene (reference sequence). Deletions cut 5 bases from V and 5 bases from J, with 13 bases between. CDR3 length equals 14 residues. CDR3 sequence reads: CASSLDWEYQPQHF. DNA for the CDR3: TGTGCCAGCAGCCTCGACTGGGAGTATCAGCCCCAGCATTTT.

This clonotype has more than one count but fewer than ten. The V call is TRBV9, the J call TRBJ1-1; D perhaps matches TRBD1 (5 bases). The CDR3 length is 14 residues. Trimming removed 1 base from V and 4 bases from J, with 11 bases in between. The V gene's germline CDR1 is SGDLS and CDR2 YYNGEE. The CDR3 here is CASSVSGMPTEAFF. CDR3 nucleotides: TGTGCCAGCAGCGTATCAGGGATGCCCACTGAAGCTTTCTTT. Full variable domain (outside the CDR3, taken from reference TRBV9 and TRBJ1-1): DSGVTQTPKHLITATGQRVTLRCSPRSGDLSVYWYQQSLDQGLQFLIQYYNGEERAKGNILERFSAQQFPDLHSELNLSSLELGDSALYFCASSVSGMPTEAFFGQGTRLTVV.

This clonotype was recorded at least ten times. The CDR3 nucleotides read TGTGCCAGCAGCCCTGGGACTAGCGGGAAGACAGATACGCAGTATTTT. Translating it yields CASSPGTSGKTDTQYF. The gene calls are TRBV5-5 and TRBJ2-3, with TRBD2 matching over 13 bases. V trimming: 4 bases; J trimming: 3 bases; junction bases outside the gene matches: 5. The CDR3 is 16 amino acids. Germline lookup yields CDR1 SGHKS and CDR2 YYEKEE (reference sequence). The whole variable domain, filled in from reference TRBV5-5 and TRBJ2-3, reads DAGVTQSPTHLIKTRGQQVTLRCSPISGHKSVSWYQQVLGQGPQFIFQYYEKEERGRGNFPDRFSARQFPNYSSELNVNALLLGDSALYLCASSPGTSGKTDTQYFGPGTRLTVL.

V and J are TRBV29-1 and TRBJ2-5; 7 bases are shared with TRBD2. Per germline, CDR1 SQVTM and CDR2 ANQGSEA. V lost 6 bases, J lost 7 bases, and 11 bases stayed unmatched. The CDR3 runs to 13 residues. The CDR3 loop reads CSVKGLAEGTQYF. DNA for the CDR3: TGCAGCGTCAAAGGGCTAGCGGAAGGGACCCAGTACTTC.

This clonotype was recorded many times. The chain employs TRBV2 and TRBJ1-1; D is undetermined. This CDR3 region has 13 residues. CDR1 is SNHLY, CDR2 FYNNEI, per germline. Trimming removed 4 bases from V and 1 base from J, with 7 bases in between. In DNA form, the CDR3 reads TGTGCCAGCAGTGTAGACTCGAACACTGAAGCTTTCTTT. Amino acids: CASSVDSNTEAFF.

This clonotype appeared a few times. This chain uses TRBV25-1 with TRBJ1-3, with D unclear. Germline CDR1 and CDR2: MGHDK and SYGVNS. V lost 4 bases and J 0 bases, leaving 7 bases between the germline ends. CDR3 size: 14 residues. For the CDR3, the DNA is TGTGCCAGCAGTGTTCAGAACTCTGGAAACACCATATATTTT. The encoded protein is CASSVQNSGNTIYF.

This clonotype occurred a few times. CDR3 bases: TGTGCCTGGCTAGCCATTAGCGGTCTATACAATGAGCAGTTCTTC. Protein: CAWLAISGLYNEQFF. The chain employs TRBV30 and TRBJ2-1; D is possibly TRBD2 (6 bases). V lost 5 bases and J lost 4, with 18 bases in between. Germline V gives CDR1 GTSNPN, CDR2 SVGIG (reference sequence). This CDR3 has 15 residues.

This clonotype was recorded a few times. A single base separates this from a much larger clone, so it may be a read error. The rearrangement links TRBV2 to TRBJ2-1, with 7 bases lining up with TRBD2. The CDR3 spans 14 residues. Germline V gene data show CDR1 as SNHLY and CDR2 as FYNNEI. For the CDR3, the DNA is TGTACCAGCTTGCGGGAGAGTCCCTACAATGAGCAGTTCTTC. Its protein is CTSLRESPYNEQFF.

This clonotype was counted many times. The V call is TRBV27, the J call TRBJ2-7; TRBD2 might be the D (6 bases). Trimming pared 6 bases from V and 2 bases from J, leaving 14 bases between. This CDR3 is 14 amino acids long. The germline CDR1 and CDR2 sequences are MNHEY and SMNVEV (reference sequence). The CDR3 loop is CASRIGGPPYEQYF. DNA of the CDR3: TGTGCCAGCAGAATTGGAGGGCCCCCCTACGAGCAGTACTTC.

This clonotype turned up a few times. This chain joins TRBV24-1 and TRBJ2-5; tentatively, D is TRBD1 (5 bases). The CDR3 is made up of 13 amino acids. The V end was cut by 4 bases, the J end by 2 bases, with 7 bases between. The germline CDR1 and CDR2 sequences are KGHDR and SFDVKD. CDR3 sequence reads: CATSEQGQETQYF. DNA for the CDR3: TGTGCCACCAGTGAGCAGGGACAAGAGACCCAGTACTTC.

This clonotype was counted many times. The rearrangement joins TRBV2 to TRBJ1-1; unclear D gene. Germline CDR1 and CDR2: SNHLY and FYNNEI. Trimming left V 5 bases short and J 1 base short, with 11 bases between. The CDR3 spans 14 residues. Here the CDR3 DNA reads TGTGCCAGCAGTCCAAGCGTCCCGAACACTGAAGCTTTCTTT. Translation: CASSPSVPNTEAFF.

The V call is TRBV4-1, the J call TRBJ1-1, with D perhaps TRBD1 (5 bases). The CDR3 totals 15 residues. Trimming took off 0 bases at V and 3 bases at J, with 11 bases between the two ends. Germline V gene sequence: CDR1 MGHRA, CDR2 YSYEKL. CDR3 loop: CASSQDRGRDTEAFF. The CDR3 region has the DNA TGCGCCAGCAGCCAAGATAGGGGACGGGACACTGAAGCTTTCTTT.

Ten or more counts support this clonotype. The rearrangement joins TRBV19 to TRBJ1-1; D not resolved. V was clipped by 5 bases and J by 5 bases, with 18 bases between them. Germline V CDR1 and CDR2: LNHDA, SQIVND (reference sequence). This CDR3 has 15 residues. The CDR3 spells CASSSAGSPRTEAFF. CDR3 coding DNA: TGTGCCAGTAGTTCCGCCGGGAGCCCTAGGACTGAAGCTTTCTTT.

This clonotype was found many times. V is TRBV12-3 or TRBV12-4 and J is TRBJ2-7; either TRBD1 or TRBD2 may supply D (5 bases each). V lost 5 bases, J lost 0 bases, and 17 bases lay in between. The CDR3 covers 16 residues. In nucleotides, the CDR3 is TGTGCCAGCAGTCCCAACTCCGGGACCACCTCCTACGAGCAGTACTTC. This translates into CASSPNSGTTSYEQYF.

The sample holds many counts of this clonotype. The V and J genes are TRBV28 and TRBJ1-1; 7 bases agree with TRBD1. Germline assignment: CDR1 MDHEN and CDR2 SYDVKM. Trimming cost V 8 bases and J 9 bases; bases outside gene matches: 6. The CDR3 has 11 residues. The CDR3 DNA reads as TGTGCCAGCCGGGGACAGTTAAAAGCTTTCTTT. This encodes CASRGQLKAFF.

The table lists this clonotype with a few counts. This chain connects TRBV6-1 to TRBJ2-7; the D is unclear. V was clipped by 10 bases and J by 3 bases, with 16 bases between them. The CDR3 extends over 13 amino acids. Germline values: CDR1 MNHNS, CDR2 SASEGT. CDR3 amino acids: CAIKGIESYEQYF. DNA of the CDR3: TGTGCCATAAAAGGGATTGAGAGCTACGAGCAGTACTTC.

This clonotype showed up many times. The V and J genes are TRBV7-2 and TRBJ2-3, with 8 bases that match TRBD2. V was clipped by 5 bases and J by 4 bases; unmatched bases: 8. Germline V gene sequence: CDR1 SGHTA, CDR2 FQGNSA. This CDR3 region has 15 residues. The CDR3 is CASSETPGLADTQYF. As DNA, the CDR3 is TGTGCCAGCAGCGAAACACCGGGACTAGCAGATACGCAGTATTTT.

This clonotype was counted ten times or more. The chain carries TRBV20-1 and TRBJ2-1; no clear D. The CDR3 totals 14 residues. The germline V gene has CDR1 DFQATT and CDR2 SNEGSKA (reference sequence). V lost 5 bases and J 1 base, leaving 12 bases between the germline ends. In DNA, the CDR3 is TGCAGTGCTCGCCGGCCCCCGTCCTACAATGAGCAGTTCTTC. This sequence encodes CSARRPPSYNEQFF.

This clonotype was seen ten or more times. V and J are TRBV30 and TRBJ2-1; D call uncertain. Trimming cost V 0 bases and J 8 bases, with 8 bases left between them. Germline values: CDR1 GTSNPN, CDR2 SVGIG (reference sequence). The CDR3 length is 12 residues. CDR3 region: CAWSVSIDEQFF. CDR3 in DNA: TGTGCCTGGAGTGTGTCTATCGATGAGCAGTTCTTC.

This clonotype has a count of ten or more. The chain couples TRBV11-3 to TRBJ2-3, with TRBD2 matching over 10 bases. In germline, CDR1 is SGHNT, CDR2 YENEEA. With V trimmed by 5 bases and J by 4 bases, 6 bases remained unmatched. The CDR3 spans 15 residues. The CDR3 DNA sequence: TGTGCCAGCAGCCCACCAGCGGGAGGGGCAGATACGCAGTATTTT. It is translated as CASSPPAGGADTQYF.

This clonotype has a count of ten or more. The chain links TRBV5-8 to TRBJ1-4; 7 bases match TRBD1. The CDR3 runs to 17 residues. Germline CDR1 and CDR2: SGHTS and YDEGEE. V lost 0 bases and J lost 2; bases outside the gene matches: 7. This CDR3 is CASSLVATGTTNEKLFF. The CDR3, as DNA: TGTGCCAGCAGCTTGGTAGCGACAGGGACGACTAATGAAAAACTGTTTTTT.

The chain links TRBV20-1 to TRBJ2-7; D might be TRBD1 (5 bases). The CDR3 spans 13 residues. The V gene lost 1 base and the J gene lost 6 bases, with 13 bases spanning the gap. CDR1 and CDR2 from the germline V gene are DFQATT and SNEGSKA (reference sequence). CDR3 residues: CSARVNSGFEQYF. The CDR3 DNA reads TGCAGTGCTAGAGTAAATTCAGGGTTCGAGCAGTACTTC.

This clonotype was seen repeatedly, ten times or more. This chain joins TRBV28 and TRBJ1-5; D possibly corresponds to TRBD1 (6 bases). V lost 4 bases, J lost 1 base, and 17 bases lay in between. Per germline, CDR1 MDHEN and CDR2 SYDVKM. There are 17 residues in the CDR3. The CDR3 DNA follows: TGTGCCAGCAGTTCCCCTTCGGGGGGCTTAAGCAATCAGCCCCAGCATTTT. As protein: CASSSPSGGLSNQPQHF.

The rearrangement joins TRBV2 to TRBJ2-5; maybe TRBD2 (5 bases). From germline, CDR1 is SNHLY and CDR2 FYNNEI. The ends were cut back, 10 bases at V and 5 bases at J, with 8 bases in the middle. This CDR3 is built from 10 residues. CDR3 sequence: CATPGETQYF. The CDR3 coding sequence is TGTGCCACCCCGGGGGAGACCCAGTACTTC.

This clonotype was found many times. The V gene is TRBV28, the J gene TRBJ1-1; no clear D gene. Germline assignment: CDR1 MDHEN and CDR2 SYDVKM. V dropped 1 base and J dropped 0 bases, with 12 bases sitting between them. CDR3 size: 16 residues. CDR3 bases: TGTGCCAGCAGTTTATCGTGGGCCGTTATGAACACTGAAGCTTTCTTT. This encodes CASSLSWAVMNTEAFF.